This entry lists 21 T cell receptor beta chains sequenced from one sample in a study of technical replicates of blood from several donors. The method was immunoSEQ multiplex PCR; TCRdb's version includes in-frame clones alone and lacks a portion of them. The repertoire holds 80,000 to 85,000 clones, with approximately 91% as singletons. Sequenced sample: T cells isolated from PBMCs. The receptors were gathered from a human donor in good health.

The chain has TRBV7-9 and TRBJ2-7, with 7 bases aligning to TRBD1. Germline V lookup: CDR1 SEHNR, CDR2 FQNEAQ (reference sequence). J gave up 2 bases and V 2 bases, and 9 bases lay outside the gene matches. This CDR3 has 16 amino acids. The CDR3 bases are TGTGCCAGCAGCTTATTAGGCAGGGGGTTAACCTACGAGCAGTACTTC. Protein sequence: CASSLLGRGLTYEQYF.

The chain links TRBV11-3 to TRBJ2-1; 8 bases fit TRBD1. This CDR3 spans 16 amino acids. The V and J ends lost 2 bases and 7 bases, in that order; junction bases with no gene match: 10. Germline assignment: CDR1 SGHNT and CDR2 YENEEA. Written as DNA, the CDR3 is TGTGCCAGCAGCTTAATAACCGGGACAGGAAAGAATGAGCAGTTCTTC. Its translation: CASSLITGTGKNEQFF.

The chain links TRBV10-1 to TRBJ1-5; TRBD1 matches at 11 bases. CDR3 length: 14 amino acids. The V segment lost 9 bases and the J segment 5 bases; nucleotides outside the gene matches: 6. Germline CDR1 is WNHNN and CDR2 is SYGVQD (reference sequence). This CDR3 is CARPGQGAYQPQHF. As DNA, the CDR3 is TGCGCCAGACCAGGACAGGGGGCATATCAGCCCCAGCATTTT.

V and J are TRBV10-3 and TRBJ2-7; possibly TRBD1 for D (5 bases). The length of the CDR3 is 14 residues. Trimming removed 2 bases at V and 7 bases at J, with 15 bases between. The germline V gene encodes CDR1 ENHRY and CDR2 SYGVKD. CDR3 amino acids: CAISEQGTKAEQYF. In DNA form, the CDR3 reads TGTGCCATCAGTGAGCAGGGTACCAAGGCGGAGCAGTACTTC.

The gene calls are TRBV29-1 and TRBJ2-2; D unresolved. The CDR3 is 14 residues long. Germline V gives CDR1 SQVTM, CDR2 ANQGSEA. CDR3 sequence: CTGMRITNTGELFF. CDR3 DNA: TGCACCGGTATGAGGATAACGAACACCGGGGAGCTGTTTTTT.

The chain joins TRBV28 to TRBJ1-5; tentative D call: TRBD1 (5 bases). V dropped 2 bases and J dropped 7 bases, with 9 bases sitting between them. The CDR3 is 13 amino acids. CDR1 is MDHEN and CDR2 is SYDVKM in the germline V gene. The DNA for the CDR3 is TGTGCCAGCAGTTTAAAGTACAGGCAGCCCCAGCATTTT. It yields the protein CASSLKYRQPQHF.

The DNA of the CDR3 is TGTGCCAGCAGTCTTTACCCGGGACTAGCGGAGGAGCAGTACTTC. Amino acids: CASSLYPGLAEEQYF. The chain employs TRBV2 and TRBJ2-7; 11 positions agree with TRBD2. The CDR3 loop spans 15 amino acids. J gave up 7 bases and V 5 bases, and 10 bases lay outside the gene matches. The germline gives CDR1 SNHLY, CDR2 FYNNEI.

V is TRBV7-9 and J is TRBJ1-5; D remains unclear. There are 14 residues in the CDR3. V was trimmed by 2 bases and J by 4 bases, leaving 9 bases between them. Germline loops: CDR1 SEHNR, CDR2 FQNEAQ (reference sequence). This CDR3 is CASSLPTENQPQHF. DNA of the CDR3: TGTGCCAGCAGCTTACCGACTGAAAATCAGCCCCAGCATTTT.

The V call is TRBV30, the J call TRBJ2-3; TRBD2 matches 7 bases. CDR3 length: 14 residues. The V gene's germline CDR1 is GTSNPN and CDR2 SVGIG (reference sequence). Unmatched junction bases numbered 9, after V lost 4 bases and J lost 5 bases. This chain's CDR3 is CAWTGGGAGDTQYF. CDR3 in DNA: TGTGCCTGGACGGGCGGGGGTGCTGGAGATACGCAGTATTTT.

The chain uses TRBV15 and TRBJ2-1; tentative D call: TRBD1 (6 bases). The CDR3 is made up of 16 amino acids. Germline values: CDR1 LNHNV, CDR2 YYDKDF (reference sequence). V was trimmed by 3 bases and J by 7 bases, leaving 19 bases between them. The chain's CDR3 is CATSSPGTTWANEQFF. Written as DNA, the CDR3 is TGTGCCACCAGCAGTCCCGGGACAACCTGGGCGAATGAGCAGTTCTTC. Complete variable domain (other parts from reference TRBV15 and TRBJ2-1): DAMVIQNPRYQVTQFGKPVTLSCSQTLNHNVMYWYQQKSSQAPKLLFHYYDKDFNNEADTPDNFQSRRPNTSFCFLDIRSPGLGDTAMYLCATSSPGTTWANEQFFGPGTRLTVL.

The CDR3 is CASSQQGTNTGELFF. The CDR3 nucleotides are TGTGCCAGCAGTCAACAGGGTACGAACACCGGGGAGCTGTTTTTT. The rearrangement uses TRBV6-5 and TRBJ2-2; tentatively, D is TRBD1 (6 bases). V was trimmed by 5 bases and J by 0 bases, leaving 10 bases between them. The CDR3 consists of 15 residues. Germline lookup yields CDR1 MNHEY and CDR2 SVGAGI.

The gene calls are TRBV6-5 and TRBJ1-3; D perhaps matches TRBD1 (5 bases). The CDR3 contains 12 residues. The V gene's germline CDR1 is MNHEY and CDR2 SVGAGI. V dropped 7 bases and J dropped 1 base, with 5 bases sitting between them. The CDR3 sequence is CASTGSGNTIYF. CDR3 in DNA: TGTGCCAGCACAGGGTCTGGAAACACCATATATTTT.

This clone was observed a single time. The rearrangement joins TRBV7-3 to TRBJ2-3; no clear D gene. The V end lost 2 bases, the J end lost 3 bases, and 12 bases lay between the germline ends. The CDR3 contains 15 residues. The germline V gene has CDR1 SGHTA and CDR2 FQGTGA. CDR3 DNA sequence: TGTGCCAGCAGCTTAGTCTCAGGCCCGACAGATACGCAGTATTTT. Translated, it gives CASSLVSGPTDTQYF. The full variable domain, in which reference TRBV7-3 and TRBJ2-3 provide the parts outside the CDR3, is GAGVSQTPSNKVTEKGKYVELRCDPISGHTALYWYRQSLGQGPEFLIYFQGTGAADDSGLPNDRFFAVRPEGSVSTLKIQRTERGDSAVYLCASSLVSGPTDTQYFGPGTRLTVL.

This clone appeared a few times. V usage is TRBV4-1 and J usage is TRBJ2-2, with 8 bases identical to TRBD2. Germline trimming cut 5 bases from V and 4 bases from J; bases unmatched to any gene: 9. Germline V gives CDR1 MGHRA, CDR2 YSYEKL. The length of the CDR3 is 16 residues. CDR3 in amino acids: CASSSRAGVSTGELFF. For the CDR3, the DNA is TGCGCCAGCAGCTCTCGAGCGGGAGTAAGCACCGGGGAGCTGTTTTTT.

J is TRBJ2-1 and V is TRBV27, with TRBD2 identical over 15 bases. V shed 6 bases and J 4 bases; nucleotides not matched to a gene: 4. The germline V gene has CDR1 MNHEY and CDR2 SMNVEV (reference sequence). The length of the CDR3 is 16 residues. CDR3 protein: CASRLGLAGGYNEQFF. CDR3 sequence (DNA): TGTGCCAGCAGGCTAGGACTAGCGGGAGGGTACAATGAGCAGTTCTTC.

The CDR3 loop reads CAISESEGATNEKLFF. In DNA form, the CDR3 reads TGTGCCATCAGTGAATCGGAGGGCGCAACTAATGAAAAACTGTTTTTT. This rearrangement joins TRBV10-3 to TRBJ1-4; D unclear. Germline V gives CDR1 ENHRY, CDR2 SYGVKD. Trimming stripped 3 bases from V and 0 bases from J, with 11 bases between. The CDR3 extends over 16 amino acids.

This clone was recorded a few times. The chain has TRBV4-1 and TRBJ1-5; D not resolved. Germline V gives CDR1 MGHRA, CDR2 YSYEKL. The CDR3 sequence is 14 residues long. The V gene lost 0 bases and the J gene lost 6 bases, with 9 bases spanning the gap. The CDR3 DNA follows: TGCGCCAGCAGCCAAGACACCCGGGGTCAGCCCCAGCATTTT. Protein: CASSQDTRGQPQHF.

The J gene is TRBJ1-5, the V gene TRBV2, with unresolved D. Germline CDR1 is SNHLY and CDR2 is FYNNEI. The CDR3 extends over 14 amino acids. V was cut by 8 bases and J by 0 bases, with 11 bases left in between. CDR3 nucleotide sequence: TGTGCCAGCGGGAAGGGAGGTAGCAATCAGCCCCAGCATTTT. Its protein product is CASGKGGSNQPQHF.

CDR3 bases: TGTGCCAGCAGGTTACAGGGAGGCTTGTATCAGCCCCAGCATTTT. Its translation: CASRLQGGLYQPQHF. The chain recombines TRBV27 with TRBJ1-5; tentative D call: TRBD1 (6 bases). The germline CDR1 and CDR2 sequences are MNHEY and SMNVEV (reference sequence). V lost 6 bases, J lost 5 bases, and 17 bases lay in between. The CDR3 has 15 amino acids.

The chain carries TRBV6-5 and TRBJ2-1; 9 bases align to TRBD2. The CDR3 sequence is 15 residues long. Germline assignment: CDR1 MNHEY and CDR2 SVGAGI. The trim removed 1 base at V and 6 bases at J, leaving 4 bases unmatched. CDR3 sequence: CASSYYGGRANEQFF. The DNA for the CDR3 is TGTGCCAGCAGTTACTATGGCGGGAGGGCCAATGAGCAGTTCTTC.

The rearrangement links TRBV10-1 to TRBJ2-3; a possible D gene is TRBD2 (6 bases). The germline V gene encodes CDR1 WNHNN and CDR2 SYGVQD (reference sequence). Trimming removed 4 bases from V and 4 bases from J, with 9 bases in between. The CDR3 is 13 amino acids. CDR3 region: CASSAGGADTQYF. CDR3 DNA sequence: TGCGCCAGCAGTGCCGGAGGGGCAGATACGCAGTATTTT.